Given below is one T cell receptor beta chain in context. The target antigen is unknown. These data belong to a study of T cells in localized non-small cell lung cancer. Trimming pared 8 bases from V and 5 bases from J, leaving 10 bases between. The CDR3 contains 12 residues. The germline CDR1 and CDR2 sequences are LNHDA and SQIVND (reference sequence). Method: immunoSEQ multiplex PCR; TCRdb's copy keeps in-frame clones and lacks some. The table has around 78,000 clones, 80% seen once. Notes on the study in general: Overall survival was longer when the density of T cells in the blood was higher. Clonality of T cells reached its maximum in uninvolved adjacent lung, surpassing tumor. Among the top 100 tumor clones, a median around 57 appeared in adjacent lung.

The sample was peripheral blood, taken before any cancer treatment. The clonotype originates from a female donor older than 55 with stage I lung adenocarcinoma. V is TRBV19 and J is TRBJ2-1; a weak D match, TRBD2 (6 bases). This CDR3 is CASPSVDNEQFF. Written as DNA, the CDR3 is TGTGCCAGTCCTAGCGTAGACAATGAGCAGTTCTTC.